This T cell receptor beta chain stems from a study of cytomegalovirus exposure and HLA in healthy donors. Assay: immunoSEQ multiplex PCR; the TCRdb copy retains only in-frame clones and omits some. The table shows approximately 170,000 clones, with roughly 84% occurring only once. Donors came from a validation cohort of over a hundred subjects, distinct from the first 666-subject cohort. The CDR3 length is 16 residues. CDR1 and CDR2 from the germline V gene are SGHTA and FQGNSA. V trimming: 5 bases; J trimming: 6 bases; junction bases outside the gene matches: 10. About this clone: The antigen remains unidentified.

Findings of the study overall: TCR sequences were mostly rare, though some public TCRs occurred in many donors. Three CMV-associated chains proved CMV antigen-specific in vitro.

The sample was PBMCs. This TCR came from a young man in good health and CMV-seropositive. The chain recombines TRBV7-2 with TRBJ2-1; TRBD2 matches 10 bases. The CDR3 sequence is CASSTWTSGNPNEQFF. In DNA form, the CDR3 reads TGTGCCAGCAGCACCTGGACTAGCGGAAACCCCAATGAGCAGTTCTTC.